The present T cell receptor beta chain was sequenced within a study of blood T cells in healthy people across ages. CDR1 is SGHNT and CDR2 is YYREEE in the germline V gene (reference sequence). V dropped 0 bases and J dropped 4; count of bases not matched to a gene: 3. The CDR3 spans 17 residues. The second PCR ran 7 to 11 cycles with a sample-barcoded 5' primer and J-beta primers. TCRdb ran MiXCR on the 5' RACE reads and lists one entry per CDR3 protein. Of approximately 1,000,000 distinct CDR3 sequences listed, 40% to 50% are singletons. The clonotype comes from a woman aged 60-75 years in good health. The V call is TRBV5-4, the J call TRBJ2-1, with 14 bases lining up with TRBD2. The sample was blood. The CDR3 here is CASSLGLAGGLYNEQFF. The CDR3, as DNA: TGTGCCAGCAGCTTGGGACTAGCGGGAGGGTTATACAATGAGCAGTTCTTC.